One sample yielded the 27 T cell receptor beta chains listed below, sequenced in a study of blood T cell repertoires in COVID-19. Sequencing was performed with immunoSEQ multiplex PCR; in TCRdb, only in-frame clones are kept and a portion is missing. The profile shows 250,000 to 350,000 clones, approximately 85% of them singletons. Sequencing used peripheral blood. Source of these receptors: a human donor with COVID-19, enrolled during active disease. The donor label of this sample is uncertain.

This clone was observed a handful of times. The V call is TRBV9, the J call TRBJ2-5, with 7 bases that match TRBD1. The CDR3 covers 15 residues. CDR1 is SGDLS and CDR2 is YYNGEE in the germline V gene. V dropped 3 bases and J dropped 5; count of bases not matched to a gene: 10. The CDR3 DNA reads TGTGCCAGCAGCGCCAACCAGGGGGTCTGGGAGACCCAGTACTTC. Its translation is CASSANQGVWETQYF.

This clone was recorded once. The rearrangement links TRBV6-6 to TRBJ1-6, with TRBD1 identical over 7 bases. J lost 7 bases, V lost 8 bases, and 11 bases had no gene match. This CDR3 comprises 15 residues. Germline V lookup: CDR1 MNHNY, CDR2 SVGAGI (reference sequence). Here the CDR3 DNA reads TGTGCCAGCGGGCCCCCCGGGACAGCAAATTCACCCCTCCACTTT. It translates to CASGPPGTANSPLHF.

V gene TRBV30 combines with J gene TRBJ1-4; 9 bases agree with TRBD1. The V and J ends lost 1 base and 7 bases, in that order; junction bases with no gene match: 4. There are 14 residues in the CDR3. Germline assignment: CDR1 GTSNPN and CDR2 SVGIG (reference sequence). The CDR3 DNA follows: TGTGCCTGGAGTGATGGACAGGGGAGTGAAAAACTGTTTTTT. Amino acid sequence: CAWSDGQGSEKLFF.

This clone was detected a few times. The J gene is TRBJ1-1, the V gene TRBV10-3; 7 bases match TRBD1. The CDR3 totals 14 residues. Germline V gene lookup returns CDR1 ENHRY and CDR2 SYGVKD. J lost 7 bases, V lost 0 bases, and 5 bases had no gene match. This CDR3 reads CAISESGQAREAFF. The CDR3, as DNA: TGTGCCATCAGTGAGTCCGGACAGGCGCGTGAAGCTTTCTTT.

This sequence joins TRBV19 and TRBJ1-3; D is perhaps TRBD1 (5 bases). CDR1 and CDR2 (germline): LNHDA, SQIVND (reference sequence). The CDR3 runs to 17 residues. V was trimmed by 7 bases and J by 0 bases, leaving 19 bases between them. CDR3 nucleotides: TGTGCCAGTATGACCCGGGGGGACTCCGGCTCTGGAAACACCATATATTTT. Amino acid sequence: CASMTRGDSGSGNTIYF.

The chain couples TRBV7-2 to TRBJ2-4; D possibly corresponds to TRBD2 (5 bases). Per germline, CDR1 SGHTA and CDR2 FQGNSA. The CDR3 covers 14 residues. Trimming cost V 5 bases and J 1 base, with 9 bases left between them. CDR3 sequence: CASSGLRAKNIQYF. The CDR3 bases are TGTGCCAGCAGCGGACTTCGGGCCAAAAACATTCAGTACTTC.

This sequence joins TRBV2 and TRBJ1-4, with D uncertain. V was cut by 8 bases and J by 4 bases, with 8 bases left in between. Germline V gene lookup returns CDR1 SNHLY and CDR2 FYNNEI. CDR3 size: 12 residues. The CDR3 nucleotides read TGTGCCAGCGGCGGCATTAATGAAAAACTGTTTTTT. It yields the protein CASGGINEKLFF.

As DNA, the CDR3 is TGCGCCAGCAGCCAAGATAGGGCCGGGAGGGCGACAGATACGCAGTATTTT. As protein: CASSQDRAGRATDTQYF. V is TRBV4-3 and J is TRBJ2-3; the match to TRBD2 covers 8 bases. This CDR3 is built from 17 residues. V lost 0 bases and J lost 3; bases outside the gene matches: 8. Germline values: CDR1 LGHNA, CDR2 YSLEER.

With regard to this clone: The sample holds other DNA sequences that translate to the same CDR3. This chain connects TRBV27 to TRBJ1-1; TRBD1 matches 9 bases. This CDR3 has 15 residues. The germline V gene has CDR1 MNHEY and CDR2 SMNVEV (reference sequence). The junction had 2 bases not matched to a gene; V was cut back by 0 bases and J by 3 bases. The CDR3 DNA is TGTGCCAGCAGTTTATCGAGGACAGGGGACACTGAAGCTTTCTTT. Translation: CASSLSRTGDTEAFF.

V gene TRBV29-1 combines with J gene TRBJ2-3; TRBD1 matches at 7 bases. Germline V gene data show CDR1 as SQVTM and CDR2 as ANQGSEA. There are 15 residues in the CDR3. J lost 5 bases, V lost 1 base, and 9 bases had no gene match. The CDR3 DNA follows: TGCAGCGTTGAAGTGGGAGAACAGGGGTTAGATACGCAGTATTTT. Translated: CSVEVGEQGLDTQYF.

The chain has TRBV5-1 and TRBJ1-1; D unresolved. The V end lost 4 bases, the J end lost 0 bases, and 10 bases lay between the germline ends. Germline V gives CDR1 SGHRS, CDR2 YFSETQ. The CDR3 runs 14 residues. Written as DNA, the CDR3 is TGCGCCAGCAGCCCCGGAGGTATGAACACTGAAGCTTTCTTT. Encoded protein: CASSPGGMNTEAFF.

The chain uses TRBV5-1 and TRBJ1-1, with 10 positions matching TRBD1. J was trimmed by 3 bases and V by 1 base; bases with no gene match: 3. This CDR3 region has 15 residues. Germline V gene sequence: CDR1 SGHRS, CDR2 YFSETQ. The CDR3 bases are TGCGCCAGCAGCTTGACCGGGACAGGGGACACTGAAGCTTTCTTT. Its translation: CASSLTGTGDTEAFF.

The chain recombines TRBV30 with TRBJ2-7, with a weak D call TRBD1 (5 bases). The CDR3 runs 11 residues. The V gene's germline CDR1 is GTSNPN and CDR2 SVGIG (reference sequence). Trimming left V 5 bases short and J 6 bases short, with 11 bases between. The chain's CDR3 is CAWGRVTEQYF. The CDR3 coding sequence is TGTGCCTGGGGCAGGGTAACCGAGCAGTACTTC.

This chain links TRBV18 with TRBJ1-6; TRBD1 aligns across 8 bases. With V trimmed by 5 bases and J by 10 bases, 10 bases remained unmatched. Germline V gene data show CDR1 as KGHSH and CDR2 as LQKENI. This CDR3 is 15 amino acids long. The CDR3 bases are TGTGCCAGCTCATGGGAGGGGACAGGCGGATCACCCCTCCACTTT. Translation gives CASSWEGTGGSPLHF.

The V and J genes are TRBV28 and TRBJ1-5; D gene unclear. The CDR3 runs 13 residues. Germline V gives CDR1 MDHEN, CDR2 SYDVKM. Trimming shortened V by 3 bases and J by 5 bases, and 8 bases separated the two germline ends. CDR3 in amino acids: CASSFSRDQPQHF. The CDR3 bases are TGTGCCAGCAGTTTTTCACGGGATCAGCCCCAGCATTTT.

This clone has just a few counts. The rearrangement joins TRBV7-6 to TRBJ2-5, with TRBD2 matching over 10 bases. V lost 8 bases to trimming and J lost 3 bases; unmatched junction nucleotides: 6. The CDR3 has 14 residues. The V gene's germline CDR1 is SGHVS and CDR2 FNYEAQ. This CDR3 reads CASSRAGGEETQYF. The CDR3 nucleotides read TGTGCCAGCTCTAGAGCGGGAGGGGAAGAGACCCAGTACTTC.

The rearrangement joins TRBV5-1 to TRBJ2-2; a weak D match, TRBD2 (5 bases). Germline assignment: CDR1 SGHRS and CDR2 YFSETQ. V shed 0 bases and J shed 1 base, with 13 bases lying between them. This CDR3 has 17 amino acids. Written as DNA, the CDR3 is TGCGCCAGCAGCTTGGCCGCAAGACTACAGAACACCGGGGAGCTGTTTTTT. Its protein is CASSLAARLQNTGELFF.

The chain employs TRBV11-2 and TRBJ2-5; a possible D gene is TRBD2 (6 bases). V was trimmed by 6 bases and J by 5 bases, leaving 22 bases between them. CDR3 length: 16 residues. CDR1 and CDR2 from the germline V gene are SGHAT and FQNNGV. The CDR3 reads CASRSFQMTGGETQYF. DNA of the CDR3: TGTGCCAGCAGATCCTTCCAAATGACCGGAGGGGAGACCCAGTACTTC.

V usage is TRBV6-2 or TRBV6-3 and J usage is TRBJ1-1; no clear D. Germline-derived CDR1 and CDR2 are MNHEY and SVGEGT. V was pared by 6 bases and J by 8 bases, with 13 bases between. This CDR3 spans 12 amino acids. The CDR3 DNA follows: TGTGCCAGCAGCCGGGCCAATATGGAAGCTTTCTTT. As protein: CASSRANMEAFF.

V usage is TRBV2 and J usage is TRBJ2-4; D possibly corresponds to TRBD1 (5 bases). CDR3 size: 16 residues. Germline V gene data show CDR1 as SNHLY and CDR2 as FYNNEI. V shed 7 bases and J shed 0 bases, with 16 bases lying between them. For the CDR3, the DNA is TGTGCCAGCACGTTGTTGGGCAGGGAAGCCAAAAACATTCAGTACTTC. It encodes CASTLLGREAKNIQYF.

This rearrangement joins TRBV9 to TRBJ1-2; the D is unclear. Deletions cut 0 bases from V and 3 bases from J, with 12 bases between. The CDR3 is made up of 15 amino acids. The germline V gene encodes CDR1 SGDLS and CDR2 YYNGEE. The CDR3: CASSVGFTTYYGYTF. The CDR3 coding sequence is TGTGCCAGCAGCGTAGGATTTACTACCTACTATGGCTACACCTTC. Looking up the rest from reference TRBV9 and TRBJ1-2 gives the full variable domain: DSGVTQTPKHLITATGQRVTLRCSPRSGDLSVYWYQQSLDQGLQFLIQYYNGEERAKGNILERFSAQQFPDLHSELNLSSLELGDSALYFCASSVGFTTYYGYTFGSGTRLTVV.

This clone was counted between two and nine times. J is TRBJ2-3 and V is TRBV19; TRBD2 matches at 7 bases. The germline V gene encodes CDR1 LNHDA and CDR2 SQIVND (reference sequence). V shed 5 bases, J shed 7 bases, and the junction held 15 bases outside the gene matches. The CDR3 length is 16 residues. The CDR3 DNA is TGTGCCAGTAGTTCCCCCTGGCGGGAGTTACCGCATACGCAGTATTTT. Amino acid sequence: CASSSPWRELPHTQYF. The full variable domain, rest sourced from reference TRBV19 and TRBJ2-3, is DGGITQSPKYLFRKEGQNVTLSCEQNLNHDAMYWYRQDPGQGLRLIYYSQIVNDFQKGDIAEGYSVSREKKESFPLTVTSAQKNPTAFYLCASSSPWRELPHTQYFGPGTRLTVL.

This clone was counted a few times. The rearrangement joins TRBV28 to TRBJ1-2; TRBD1 matches 7 bases. CDR3 size: 15 residues. With V trimmed by 5 bases and J by 6 bases, 12 bases remained unmatched. CDR1 and CDR2 (germline): MDHEN, SYDVKM. The CDR3 sequence is CASSMPRQGGNGYTF. The CDR3 nucleotides read TGTGCCAGCAGTATGCCTCGGCAGGGGGGTAATGGCTACACCTTC.

The V gene is TRBV4-3, the J gene TRBJ1-5; D gene uncertain. CDR1 is LGHNA, CDR2 YSLEER, per germline. The CDR3 consists of 13 residues. The V and J ends lost 2 bases and 2 bases respectively, with 4 bases between them. In nucleotides, the CDR3 is TGCGCCAGCAGCCAATCTGGCAATCAGCCCCAGCATTTT. This gives the protein CASSQSGNQPQHF.

The chain is built from TRBV5-6 and TRBJ1-4, with TRBD1 matching 12 bases. The germline V gene encodes CDR1 SGHDT and CDR2 YYEEEE. This CDR3 comprises 17 residues. Trimming at V came to 5 bases and at J to 3 bases, leaving 8 bases not matched to a gene. CDR3 protein: CASRAGTGGLANEKLFF. CDR3 bases: TGTGCCAGCAGGGCCGGGACAGGGGGCTTGGCTAATGAAAAACTGTTTTTT.

This clone was seen a few times. The J gene is TRBJ1-1, the V gene TRBV6-5; 9 positions agree with TRBD1. CDR1 is MNHEY, CDR2 SVGAGI, per germline. V trimming: 5 bases; J trimming: 5 bases; junction bases outside the gene matches: 6. There are 14 residues in the CDR3. The CDR3 DNA reads TGTGCCAGCAGTCCGGGACAGGGATATACTGAAGCTTTCTTT. Encoded protein: CASSPGQGYTEAFF.

The V call is TRBV10-2, the J call TRBJ2-3; 8 bases match TRBD1. In germline, CDR1 is WSHSY, CDR2 SAAADI. Trimming took 5 bases from V and 2 from J; bases not matched to a gene: 12. The CDR3 is made up of 17 amino acids. As DNA, the CDR3 is TGCGCCAGCAGTCACTCCCTCGGGACAGGATACACAGATACGCAGTATTTT. Protein: CASSHSLGTGYTDTQYF.